The clone carrying this T cell receptor (beta chain) was recorded only once. Clones were sequenced by immunoSEQ multiplex PCR, and TCRdb holds only the in-frame ones, with some missing. The sample records about 140,000 clones, 93% being singletons. This sample was included in a study of OX40 agonist ivuxolimab in advanced cancers. Germline assignment: CDR1 ENHRY and CDR2 SYGVKD. The CDR3 contains 13 residues. V was clipped by 7 bases and J by 4 bases, with 14 bases between them. Specimen: CD4+ or CD8+ T cells sorted from blood, collected in a trial of the OX40 agonist ivuxolimab. The V and J genes are TRBV10-3 and TRBJ2-7; D not certain. This TCR was sampled from an adult with an advanced solid tumor such as melanoma, head and neck, liver or kidney cancer. The CDR3 nucleotides read TGTGCCATCAAGACCCATGGGGATTACGAGCAGTACTTC. It is translated as CAIKTHGDYEQYF.